The 14 T cell receptor beta chains presented below share a single source sample, sequenced in a study of human T cells and chemical hapten exposure. In TCRdb, the RACE reads were re-called with MiXCR into one record per CDR3 protein. The data hold 100,000 to 120,000 distinct CDR3 sequences, with less than 40% observed a single time. Sample time point: patch test 3, about 24 weeks after DPC sensitization. The sample's treatment: therapeutic diphenylcyclopropenone sensitization with weekly scalp DPC. Specimen: whole blood, collected in connection with sensitization to the hapten diphenylcyclopropenone (DPC). These receptors were taken from a man aged 40-49 years with alopecia areata. Some clones in this sample may be carry-over from other donors' samples.

This sequence joins TRBV9 and TRBJ2-3, with 10 bases aligning to TRBD2. V shed 3 bases and J 2 bases; nucleotides not matched to a gene: 3. The CDR3 covers 15 residues. The germline CDR1 and CDR2 sequences are SGDLS and YYNGEE. CDR3 sequence: CASSASGSPTDTQYF. The CDR3 bases are TGTGCCAGCAGCGCTAGCGGGAGCCCCACAGATACGCAGTATTTT.

V usage is TRBV5-5 and J usage is TRBJ2-1; D unresolved. The CDR3 is made up of 14 amino acids. V was cut by 2 bases and J by 0 bases, with 6 bases left in between. The germline CDR1 and CDR2 sequences are SGHKS and YYEKEE (reference sequence). In nucleotides, the CDR3 is TGTGCCAGCAGCTTTTCCAGCTCCTACAATGAGCAGTTCTTC. It is translated as CASSFSSSYNEQFF.

This sequence joins TRBV5-1 and TRBJ1-5; 9 nucleotides match TRBD1. CDR1 is SGHRS and CDR2 is YFSETQ in the germline V gene. The junction had 8 bases not matched to a gene; V was cut back by 5 bases and J by 5 bases. The CDR3 covers 15 residues. The CDR3 loop reads CASSRTGERDQPQHF. CDR3 DNA: TGCGCCAGCAGTCGGACAGGGGAGCGGGATCAGCCCCAGCATTTT.

The chain uses TRBV12-3 or TRBV12-4 and TRBJ1-4, with D maybe TRBD1 (6 bases). V lost 3 bases and J lost 5, with 13 bases in between. CDR3 length: 15 amino acids. The CDR3 sequence: CASSLSGQMNEKLFF. CDR3 nucleotide sequence: TGTGCCAGCAGTTTGTCCGGACAGATGAATGAAAAACTGTTTTTT.

The chain carries TRBV7-9 and TRBJ2-7; 8 nucleotides align to TRBD2. The CDR3 runs 15 residues. The junction had 7 bases not matched to a gene; V was cut back by 1 base and J by 5 bases. The germline V gene has CDR1 SEHNR and CDR2 FQNEAQ (reference sequence). The CDR3 spells CASSLDGLAGDEQYF. The DNA of the CDR3 is TGTGCCAGCAGCTTAGATGGGCTAGCGGGCGACGAGCAGTACTTC.

The rearrangement joins TRBV12-3 or TRBV12-4 to TRBJ1-1, with TRBD1 identical over 11 bases. V lost 8 bases to trimming and J lost 5 bases; unmatched junction nucleotides: 10. There are 15 residues in the CDR3. CDR3 coding DNA: TGTGCCAGCGCCGTTCCGGGACAGGGGGGGACTGAAGCTTTCTTT. It translates to CASAVPGQGGTEAFF.

The CDR3 reads CASSLGGSGGRETQYF. The CDR3 region has the DNA TGTGCCAGCAGTTTAGGTGGGAGTGGAGGGCGAGAGACCCAGTACTTC. The chain is built from TRBV27 and TRBJ2-5; maybe TRBD2 (6 bases). Germline assignment: CDR1 MNHEY and CDR2 SMNVEV (reference sequence). The CDR3 length is 16 residues. Trimming removed 2 bases from V and 4 bases from J, with 17 bases in between.

V usage is TRBV7-9 and J usage is TRBJ2-3, with D uncertain. CDR3 length: 17 amino acids. The V gene's germline CDR1 is SEHNR and CDR2 FQNEAQ (reference sequence). V lost 5 bases and J lost 3, with 21 bases in between. The CDR3 DNA is TGTGCCAGCAGCAACCCTCCCCGTCGATCGTGTACAGATACGCAGTATTTT. It specifies CASSNPPRRSCTDTQYF.

The table lists this clonotype with many counts. The chain employs TRBV29-1 and TRBJ1-1, with 7 positions matching TRBD1. Germline V gives CDR1 SQVTM, CDR2 ANQGSEA. CDR3 length: 14 amino acids. J lost 0 bases, V lost 3 bases, and 4 bases had no gene match. For the CDR3, the DNA is TGCAGCGTTGACAGGACAGGTATGAACACTGAAGCTTTCTTT. This encodes CSVDRTGMNTEAFF.

The chain links TRBV15 to TRBJ2-1; D not certain. This CDR3 has 15 amino acids. The germline V gene has CDR1 LNHNV and CDR2 YYDKDF (reference sequence). Trimming left V 0 bases short and J 0 bases short, with 6 bases between. CDR3 nucleotides: TGTGCCACCAGCAGAGATCTCTTCTCCTACAATGAGCAGTTCTTC. It yields the protein CATSRDLFSYNEQFF.

This clonotype was seen a few times. The CDR3 sequence: CASSSLGVSYEQYV. The CDR3 DNA follows: TGTGCCAGCAGTTCCCTTGGGGTCTCCTACGAGCAGTACGTC. V gene TRBV6-2 or TRBV6-3 combines with J gene TRBJ2-7; D not resolved. Germline CDR1 MNHEY, CDR2 SVGEGT. The CDR3 has 14 residues. The ends were cut back, 4 bases at V and 0 bases at J, with 10 bases in the middle.

This clonotype was counted between two and nine times. The chain joins TRBV24-1 to TRBJ1-5, with D tentatively TRBD1 (5 bases). CDR1 is KGHDR, CDR2 SFDVKD, per germline. There are 13 residues in the CDR3. V was pared by 5 bases and J by 7 bases, with 11 bases between. The CDR3 coding sequence is TGTGCCACCAGTGTGGGGGAAAGGCAGCCCCAGCATTTT. Protein product: CATSVGERQPQHF.

This chain links TRBV6-2 or TRBV6-3 with TRBJ2-5; 9 nucleotides match TRBD2. CDR1 is MNHEY and CDR2 is SVGEGT in the germline V gene. This CDR3 region has 15 residues. V was clipped by 7 bases and J by 6 bases; unmatched bases: 12. The CDR3 nucleotides are TGTGCCAGCAAGTGGCTAGCGGGATCTGAGCAGACCCAGTACTTC. Encoded protein: CASKWLAGSEQTQYF.

This clonotype was counted at least ten times. This chain links TRBV21-1 with TRBJ2-5; TRBD1 is the table's D call, not checked against the DNA. TRBV21-1 is marked as a pseudogene. CDR3 size: 15 residues. CDR3 in DNA: TGTGCCAGCAGCAATCAACAGGGGACACGAGAGACCCAGTACTTC. Its translation: CASSNQQGTRETQYF.